A single sample gave rise to the 31 T cell receptor beta chains below, sequenced in a study of a mutant IDH1 vaccine in newly diagnosed glioma. Assay: immunoSEQ multiplex PCR; the TCRdb copy retains only in-frame clones and omits some. The sample holds some 38,000 clones, roughly 90% seen once. Regarding time point: baseline, week 1 (first vaccination visit). Treatment indicated: pre-vaccination baseline after standard-of-care therapy. The input for sequencing was PBMCs, taken from a glioma patient treated with radiotherapy, temozolomide or both. These TCRs come from a man between 18 and 29 years old with glioma.

The chain joins TRBV5-1 to TRBJ2-2; D may be TRBD2 (6 bases). The V and J ends lost 4 bases and 7 bases respectively, with 17 bases between them. The CDR3 extends over 15 amino acids. Germline V CDR1 and CDR2: SGHRS, YFSETQ. The CDR3 region has the DNA TGCGCCAGCAGCCACGGGGAGGTTTCAGGCGGGGAGCTGTTTTTT. Protein product: CASSHGEVSGGELFF. Looking up the rest from reference TRBV5-1 and TRBJ2-2 gives the full variable domain: KAGVTQTPRYLIKTRGQQVTLSCSPISGHRSVSWYQQTPGQGLQFLFEYFSETQRNKGNFPGRFSGRQFSNSRSEMNVSTLELGDSALYLCASSHGEVSGGELFFGEGSRLTVL.

This clone was detected only once. The chain recombines TRBV27 with TRBJ1-5; TRBD1 matches at 12 bases. The length of the CDR3 is 14 residues. The germline gives CDR1 MNHEY, CDR2 SMNVEV (reference sequence). Trimming removed 9 bases from V and 6 bases from J; junction bases left unmatched: 6. CDR3 protein: CASSGTGGGQPQHF. CDR3 nucleotide sequence: TGTGCCAGTTCCGGGACAGGGGGCGGTCAGCCCCAGCATTTT.

Within the sample, this clone is medium-sized. The V and J genes are TRBV21-1 and TRBJ1-6. TRBV21-1 is an annotated pseudogene. The CDR3 is made up of 15 amino acids. The CDR3 bases are TGTGCCAGCAGCAAAGTAGGCAAGACGTATTCACCCCTCCACTTT. It yields the protein CASSKVGKTYSPLHF.

This clone appeared a single time. The chain recombines TRBV5-6 with TRBJ2-2, with TRBD1 identical over 8 bases. Germline lookup yields CDR1 SGHDT and CDR2 YYEEEE. The V and J ends lost 1 base and 1 base, in that order; junction bases with no gene match: 9. CDR3 length equals 18 residues. CDR3 sequence reads: CASSLYWGTGVNTGELFF. The CDR3 coding sequence is TGTGCCAGCAGCTTGTACTGGGGGACAGGAGTGAACACCGGGGAGCTGTTTTTT.

This chain links TRBV6-5 with TRBJ2-7; the D call may be TRBD1 or TRBD2 (5 bases each). The CDR3 is 14 residues long. The V end lost 4 bases, the J end lost 4 bases, and 14 bases lay between the germline ends. In germline, CDR1 is MNHEY, CDR2 SVGAGI. CDR3 loop: CASSWAGRGYEQYF. The CDR3 DNA sequence: TGTGCCAGCAGTTGGGCAGGGAGAGGGTACGAGCAGTACTTC.

V is TRBV5-1 and J is TRBJ1-6; D remains unclear. The length of the CDR3 is 13 residues. Germline V gives CDR1 SGHRS, CDR2 YFSETQ. Trimming cost V 0 bases and J 7 bases, with 5 bases left between them. CDR3 DNA sequence: TGCGCCAGCAGCTTGGGGGAAAATTCACCCCTCCACTTT. Its translation: CASSLGENSPLHF.

The rearrangement uses TRBV30 and TRBJ2-7; 8 bases line up with TRBD1. CDR3 length equals 13 residues. The V segment lost 3 bases and the J segment 1 base; nucleotides outside the gene matches: 2. CDR1 is GTSNPN, CDR2 SVGIG, per germline (reference sequence). CDR3 DNA: TGTGCCTGGAGACGGACAGGGTCCTACGAGCAGTACTTC. Protein product: CAWRRTGSYEQYF.

The chain uses TRBV2 and TRBJ1-2, with 8 bases matching TRBD1. The J segment lost 2 bases and the V segment lost 6 bases, leaving 8 bases of the junction unmatched. Germline V gene lookup returns CDR1 SNHLY and CDR2 FYNNEI. This CDR3 is built from 15 residues. CDR3 protein: CASSLAQGANYGYTF. CDR3 DNA sequence: TGTGCCAGCAGCCTTGCCCAGGGGGCCAACTATGGCTACACCTTC.

V and J are TRBV2 and TRBJ1-1; possible D gene TRBD1, 6 bases. This CDR3 is 13 amino acids long. Germline assignment: CDR1 SNHLY and CDR2 FYNNEI. Trimming left V 4 bases short and J 1 base short, with 7 bases between. The CDR3 spells CASSVTGNTEAFF. The DNA of the CDR3 is TGTGCCAGCAGTGTGACAGGGAACACTGAAGCTTTCTTT.

The rearrangement uses TRBV5-6 and TRBJ2-5; 8 nucleotides align to TRBD2. This CDR3 region has 16 residues. With 0 bases clipped from V and 5 bases from J, the junction kept 9 bases outside the gene matches. Germline V gene sequence: CDR1 SGHDT, CDR2 YYEEEE. CDR3 loop: CASSLGPSGSFETQYF. The CDR3 DNA is TGTGCCAGCAGCTTGGGTCCGAGCGGGAGTTTTGAGACCCAGTACTTC.

The J gene is TRBJ2-7, the V gene TRBV6-1; weak D call: TRBD2 (6 bases). Germline values: CDR1 MNHNS, CDR2 SASEGT. This CDR3 contains 14 residues. Between the trimmed V and J ends, which lost 3 bases and 5 bases, there was a span of 14 bases. CDR3 DNA sequence: TGTGCCAGCAGTGAGGGTGGGGGGTCCCACGAGCAGTACTTC. As protein: CASSEGGGSHEQYF.

V and J are TRBV5-5 and TRBJ1-1; D gene uncertain. The CDR3 length is 14 residues. Trimming left V 2 bases short and J 1 base short, with 9 bases between. CDR1 is SGHKS and CDR2 is YYEKEE in the germline V gene (reference sequence). The DNA for the CDR3 is TGTGCCAGCAGCTTCTTAGGGTCGAACACTGAAGCTTTCTTT. Translated, it gives CASSFLGSNTEAFF.

The J gene is TRBJ1-2, the V gene TRBV5-6; D might be TRBD1 (5 bases). This CDR3 region has 15 residues. Trimming left V 3 bases short and J 0 bases short, with 12 bases between. CDR1 SGHDT and CDR2 YYEEEE come from the germline V gene. CDR3 nucleotide sequence: TGTGCCAGCAGCTGGGGCGGTGGAGCTAACTATGGCTACACCTTC. The encoded protein is CASSWGGGANYGYTF.

The chain joins TRBV20-1 to TRBJ2-3; D call uncertain. This CDR3 region has 9 residues. The germline V gene encodes CDR1 DFQATT and CDR2 SNEGSKA (reference sequence). Trimming cost V 7 bases and J 4 bases, with 3 bases left between them. The CDR3 loop reads CSVPDTQYF. The CDR3 DNA is TGCAGTGTACCAGATACGCAGTATTTT.

The V gene is TRBV11-3, the J gene TRBJ1-1; TRBD1 might be the D (6 bases). V gave up 6 bases and J gave up 5 bases, with 13 bases separating them. The CDR3 extends over 13 amino acids. The germline V gene encodes CDR1 SGHNT and CDR2 YENEEA. The CDR3 bases are TGTGCCAGCAGGGAGGGAGGGGGTACTGAAGCTTTCTTT. Translated, it gives CASREGGGTEAFF.

This chain connects TRBV9 to TRBJ2-7; unclear D gene. CDR1 is SGDLS, CDR2 YYNGEE, per germline. Trimming stripped 0 bases from V and 0 bases from J, with 7 bases between. CDR3 length: 14 residues. The chain's CDR3 is CASSVVGDSYEQYF. The CDR3 DNA reads as TGTGCCAGCAGCGTAGTTGGGGACTCCTACGAGCAGTACTTC. Based on the CDR3 plus reference TRBV9 and TRBJ2-7, the full variable domain is DSGVTQTPKHLITATGQRVTLRCSPRSGDLSVYWYQQSLDQGLQFLIQYYNGEERAKGNILERFSAQQFPDLHSELNLSSLELGDSALYFCASSVVGDSYEQYFGPGTRLTVT.

The sample holds one count of this clone. Here the CDR3 reads CATSRDLGGNTIYF. CDR3 nucleotide sequence: TGTGCCACCAGCAGAGATTTAGGGGGCAACACCATATATTTT. The chain is built from TRBV15 and TRBJ1-3; the match to TRBD1 covers 7 bases. Unmatched junction bases numbered 3, after V lost 0 bases and J lost 7 bases. The CDR3 consists of 14 residues. Germline V gene sequence: CDR1 LNHNV, CDR2 YYDKDF (reference sequence).

This rearrangement joins TRBV6-5 to TRBJ1-3; tentatively, D is TRBD1 (5 bases). The CDR3 is 13 amino acids. V was shortened by 9 bases and J by 0 bases, with 9 bases between the two germline ends. CDR1 is MNHEY, CDR2 SVGAGI, per germline. The CDR3 DNA follows: TGTGCCAGTCGGGGCAACTCTGGAAACACCATATATTTT. It yields the protein CASRGNSGNTIYF.

This rearrangement joins TRBV6-6 to TRBJ2-7; 7 nucleotides line up with TRBD1. CDR3 length: 14 residues. V dropped 6 bases and J dropped 2; count of bases not matched to a gene: 7. CDR1 is MNHNY and CDR2 is SVGAGI in the germline V gene (reference sequence). CDR3 loop: CASSEGDRTYEQYF. CDR3 coding DNA: TGTGCCAGCAGCGAAGGGGACAGAACCTACGAGCAGTACTTC.

The chain carries TRBV19 and TRBJ2-7; possible D gene TRBD2, 5 bases. Between the trimmed V and J ends, which lost 7 bases and 0 bases, there was a span of 13 bases. Germline V gene lookup returns CDR1 LNHDA and CDR2 SQIVND (reference sequence). The CDR3 length is 14 residues. CDR3 bases: TGTGCCAGTACCCCAACGGGAACCTCCTACGAGCAGTACTTC. Translated: CASTPTGTSYEQYF.

This clone was seen a single time. The rearrangement uses TRBV7-2 and TRBJ2-5; D might be TRBD1 or TRBD2, each matching 7 bases. Germline V gene lookup returns CDR1 SGHTA and CDR2 FQGNSA. CDR3 size: 16 residues. V lost 5 bases and J 1 base, leaving 17 bases between the germline ends. CDR3 DNA sequence: TGTGCCAGCAGCCAGGGGGGGTTGACAGGCCAAGAGACCCAGTACTTC. Translation: CASSQGGLTGQETQYF. Complete variable domain (other parts from reference TRBV7-2 and TRBJ2-5): GAGVSQSPSNKVTEKGKDVELRCDPISGHTALYWYRQSLGQGLEFLIYFQGNSAPDKSGLPSDRFSAERTGGSVSTLTIQRTQQEDSAVYLCASSQGGLTGQETQYFGPGTRLLVL.

The rearrangement joins TRBV6-6 to TRBJ2-4, with D perhaps TRBD1 or TRBD2 (6 bases each). Trimming left V 10 bases short and J 3 bases short, with 19 bases between. This CDR3 region has 15 residues. CDR1 MNHNY and CDR2 SVGAGI come from the germline V gene (reference sequence). This chain's CDR3 is CATTGAGGYKNIQYF. For the CDR3, the DNA is TGTGCCACCACGGGGGCCGGCGGCTACAAAAACATTCAGTACTTC.

This clone appeared once. The chain employs TRBV7-9 and TRBJ2-1, with 12 bases matching TRBD2. The CDR3 consists of 18 residues. Germline assignment: CDR1 SEHNR and CDR2 FQNEAQ (reference sequence). Trimming took 3 bases from V and 4 from J; bases not matched to a gene: 10. This CDR3 reads CASSFTSGRFSAYNEQFF. The CDR3 nucleotides are TGTGCCAGCAGCTTCACTAGCGGGAGGTTCTCCGCGTACAATGAGCAGTTCTTC.

CDR3 nucleotides: TGTGCCAGCAGCGGAGGTTACATGAACACTGAAGCTTTCTTT. Translation gives CASSGGYMNTEAFF. This chain joins TRBV9 and TRBJ1-1; D unresolved. The germline gives CDR1 SGDLS, CDR2 YYNGEE. The CDR3 sequence is 14 residues long. V was clipped by 3 bases and J by 0 bases, with 9 bases between them.

The chain uses TRBV6-6 and TRBJ1-2; 8 bases fit TRBD1. The CDR3 is 13 amino acids. Germline lookup yields CDR1 MNHNY and CDR2 SVGAGI (reference sequence). Losses at the gene ends were 4 bases for V and 7 bases for J; bases not matched to a gene: 5. CDR3 residues: CASSFDRGTGYTF. The CDR3 region has the DNA TGTGCCAGCAGTTTTGACAGGGGAACTGGCTACACCTTC.

The rearrangement joins TRBV18 to TRBJ2-2; a possible D gene is TRBD1 (6 bases). Trimming pared 1 base from V and 3 bases from J, leaving 9 bases between. Germline V gene data show CDR1 as KGHSH and CDR2 as LQKENI. The CDR3 is 15 residues long. The CDR3 sequence: CASSPRPGDTGELFF. The CDR3 bases are TGTGCCAGCTCACCACGGCCAGGGGACACCGGGGAGCTGTTTTTT. Full variable domain (outside the CDR3, taken from reference TRBV18 and TRBJ2-2): NAGVMQNPRHLVRRRGQEARLRCSPMKGHSHVYWYRQLPEEGLKFMVYLQKENIIDESGMPKERFSAEFPKEGPSILRIQQVVRGDSAAYFCASSPRPGDTGELFFGEGSRLTVL.

The chain has TRBV7-9 and TRBJ2-7; TRBD1 matches at 9 bases. This CDR3 has 16 residues. V was clipped by 5 bases and J by 0 bases; unmatched bases: 8. Germline V gene data show CDR1 as SEHNR and CDR2 as FQNEAQ (reference sequence). The CDR3 sequence is CASSRSGTGYSYEQYF. In DNA, the CDR3 is TGTGCCAGCAGCCGATCCGGGACAGGGTACTCCTACGAGCAGTACTTC.

The V call is TRBV30, the J call TRBJ2-5; the D is unclear. The CDR3 is made up of 14 amino acids. The germline V gene has CDR1 GTSNPN and CDR2 SVGIG (reference sequence). Trimming took off 0 bases at V and 5 bases at J, with 13 bases between the two ends. Written as DNA, the CDR3 is TGTGCCTGGAGTGTAGGGCTGGGGTCGGAGACCCAGTACTTC. It specifies CAWSVGLGSETQYF.

The chain joins TRBV2 to TRBJ1-3; a weak D match, TRBD1 (6 bases). The CDR3 spans 17 residues. In germline, CDR1 is SNHLY, CDR2 FYNNEI. V lost 0 bases and J lost 8, with 20 bases in between. The CDR3 reads CASSEARRTDKLYTIYF. The CDR3 DNA is TGTGCCAGCAGTGAAGCGCGCAGGACAGATAAGTTATACACCATATATTTT. The whole variable domain, remainder taken from reference TRBV2 and TRBJ1-3, is EPEVTQTPSHQVTQMGQEVILRCVPISNHLYFYWYRQILGQKVEFLVSFYNNEISEKSEIFDDQFSVERPDGSNFTLKIRSTKLEDSAMYFCASSEARRTDKLYTIYFGEGSWLTVV.

V and J are TRBV9 and TRBJ1-2; D unresolved. Trimming stripped 4 bases from V and 8 bases from J, with 12 bases between. Germline CDR1 reads SGDLS; CDR2 reads YYNGEE. This CDR3 region has 12 residues. CDR3 sequence reads: CASSPRYPGYTF. The CDR3, as DNA: TGTGCCAGCAGCCCGAGATACCCAGGCTACACCTTC. The variable domain in full, with the rest retrieved from reference TRBV9 and TRBJ1-2, is DSGVTQTPKHLITATGQRVTLRCSPRSGDLSVYWYQQSLDQGLQFLIQYYNGEERAKGNILERFSAQQFPDLHSELNLSSLELGDSALYFCASSPRYPGYTFGSGTRLTVV.

This clone came up once. The V call is TRBV29-1, the J call TRBJ2-5; no firm D call. The DNA end lines up better with TRBJ2-7; the J call may be wrong. Per the germline V gene, CDR1 is SQVTM and CDR2 is ANQGSEA. The CDR3 loop spans 14 amino acids. The CDR3 protein is CSVEEKGWSYEQYF. In DNA, the CDR3 is TGCAGCGTTGAAGAAAAGGGATGGTCCTACGAGCAGTACTTC.